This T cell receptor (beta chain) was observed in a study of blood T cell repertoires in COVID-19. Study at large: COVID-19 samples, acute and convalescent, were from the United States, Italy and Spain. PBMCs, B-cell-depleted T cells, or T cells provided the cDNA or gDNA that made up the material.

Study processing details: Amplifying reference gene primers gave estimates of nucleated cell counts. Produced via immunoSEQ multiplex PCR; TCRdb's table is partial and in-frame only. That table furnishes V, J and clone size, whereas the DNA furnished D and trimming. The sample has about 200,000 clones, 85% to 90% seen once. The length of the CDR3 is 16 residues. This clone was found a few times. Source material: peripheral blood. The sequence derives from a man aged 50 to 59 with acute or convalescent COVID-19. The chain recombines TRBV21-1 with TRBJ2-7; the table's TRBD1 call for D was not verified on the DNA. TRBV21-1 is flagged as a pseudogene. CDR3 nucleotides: TGTGCCAGCAGCAAAGGAAGACAGGGACGCCTCTACGAGCAGTACTTC. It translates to CASSKGRQGRLYEQYF.